These 7 T cell receptor beta chains were all obtained from the same sample, sequenced in a study of blood T cell repertoires in COVID-19. The assay was immunoSEQ multiplex PCR, and TCRdb's table has in-frame clones only and misses some. The repertoire consists of approximately 240,000 clones, with roughly nine tenths occurring once and the leading ten covering approximately 2.8%. The sequenced sample consisted of PBMCs or T cells enriched from blood (not recorded which). These receptors were collected from a woman aged 50 to 60 in a cohort exposed to, infected with or recovered from COVID-19 (not recorded which).

The chain links TRBV28 to TRBJ1-2; no clear D. CDR1 and CDR2 from the germline V gene are MDHEN and SYDVKM. V shed 3 bases and J shed 3 bases, with 5 bases lying between them. CDR3 length: 12 amino acids. The CDR3 is CASSFQDYGYTF. The CDR3 DNA sequence: TGTGCCAGCAGTTTTCAGGACTATGGCTACACCTTC.

CDR3 in amino acids: CASSLNYGEGNEQFF. In DNA form, the CDR3 reads TGCGCCAGCAGCTTGAATTACGGGGAGGGCAATGAGCAGTTCTTC. The chain recombines TRBV5-1 with TRBJ2-1, with 7 bases matching TRBD2. This CDR3 has 15 amino acids. Trimming at V came to 1 base and at J to 6 bases, leaving 7 bases not matched to a gene. CDR1 is SGHRS and CDR2 is YFSETQ in the germline V gene. Filled out from reference TRBV5-1 and TRBJ2-1, the complete variable domain reads KAGVTQTPRYLIKTRGQQVTLSCSPISGHRSVSWYQQTPGQGLQFLFEYFSETQRNKGNFPGRFSGRQFSNSRSEMNVSTLELGDSALYLCASSLNYGEGNEQFFGPGTRLTVL.

The V gene is TRBV5-1, the J gene TRBJ1-2; D gene unclear. CDR1 and CDR2 from the germline V gene are SGHRS and YFSETQ. The CDR3 is made up of 13 amino acids. Trimming removed 4 bases at V and 2 bases at J, with 9 bases between. The CDR3 reads CASSPDTNYGYTF. The CDR3 nucleotides read TGCGCCAGCAGCCCAGACACCAACTATGGCTACACCTTC.

The J gene is TRBJ2-5, the V gene TRBV7-9; TRBD2 aligns across 10 bases. Germline V lookup: CDR1 SEHNR, CDR2 FQNEAQ (reference sequence). The CDR3 sequence is 16 residues long. Trimming removed 6 bases from V and 4 bases from J; junction bases left unmatched: 11. CDR3 sequence reads: CASRTGSGGLGETQYF. CDR3 nucleotide sequence: TGTGCCAGCAGGACGGGTAGCGGGGGGTTAGGAGAGACCCAGTACTTC. Supplemented by reference TRBV7-9 and TRBJ2-5, the full variable domain reads DTGVSQNPRHKITKRGQNVTFRCDPISEHNRLYWYRQTLGQGPEFLTYFQNEAQLEKSRLLSDRFSAERPKGSFSTLEIQRTEQGDSAMYLCASRTGSGGLGETQYFGPGTRLLVL.

This clone appeared a single time. The chain employs TRBV19 and TRBJ1-1, with 7 positions matching TRBD1. J gave up 3 bases and V 5 bases, and 9 bases lay outside the gene matches. This CDR3 region has 15 residues. Per germline, CDR1 LNHDA and CDR2 SQIVND (reference sequence). The CDR3 spells CASSVRQGRDTEAFF. The CDR3 nucleotides are TGTGCCAGTAGTGTTCGACAGGGAAGGGACACTGAAGCTTTCTTT.

This clone appeared a few times. The gene calls are TRBV3-1 (or the pseudogene TRBV3-2) and TRBJ2-1, with TRBD2 identical over 7 bases. The CDR3 runs 12 residues. J lost 15 bases, V lost 1 base, and 6 bases had no gene match. The germline gives CDR1 LGHDT, CDR2 YNNKEL (reference sequence). The CDR3 DNA sequence: TGTGCCAGCAGCCAAGCGGGGGGATCGCTGTTCTTC. Residues: CASSQAGGSLFF.

This sequence joins TRBV19 and TRBJ2-3; 7 positions agree with TRBD2. Germline values: CDR1 LNHDA, CDR2 SQIVND (reference sequence). V dropped 5 bases and J dropped 0; count of bases not matched to a gene: 5. This CDR3 contains 15 residues. The chain's CDR3 is CASSGRGDSTDTQYF. The CDR3 bases are TGTGCCAGTAGTGGCCGGGGGGACAGCACAGATACGCAGTATTTT.